The sample holds a few counts of the clone carrying this T cell receptor (beta chain). The antigen is unknown. From the PCR reads, TCRdb called clonotypes with MiXCR, one entry per CDR3 protein. The sample yields about 500,000 distinct CDR3 sequences, approximately 25% seen once. The data derive from a study of molecular identifiers for immune sequencing clone quantification. This CDR3 has 14 amino acids. Trimming removed 6 bases from V and 7 bases from J; junction bases left unmatched: 10. The germline CDR1 and CDR2 sequences are MGHRA and YSYEKL. General study points: Investigators reportedly could detect spiked Jurkat TCR RNA from one cell among 980,000 or so naive cells.

The chain carries TRBV4-1 and TRBJ1-1; the match to TRBD1 covers 8 bases. The sequence was collected from a human donor in good health. Some libraries in this study had Jurkat cell RNA spiked in. Sample: naive CD8+ T cells from blood, with Jurkat cell RNA spiked in. The subset was: FACS-sorted CD8+CD4-CCR7+CD45RA+ naive T cells. The CDR3 loop is CASSLSPRGHEAFF. As DNA, the CDR3 is TGCGCCAGCAGTCTATCCCCCAGGGGGCATGAAGCTTTCTTT.